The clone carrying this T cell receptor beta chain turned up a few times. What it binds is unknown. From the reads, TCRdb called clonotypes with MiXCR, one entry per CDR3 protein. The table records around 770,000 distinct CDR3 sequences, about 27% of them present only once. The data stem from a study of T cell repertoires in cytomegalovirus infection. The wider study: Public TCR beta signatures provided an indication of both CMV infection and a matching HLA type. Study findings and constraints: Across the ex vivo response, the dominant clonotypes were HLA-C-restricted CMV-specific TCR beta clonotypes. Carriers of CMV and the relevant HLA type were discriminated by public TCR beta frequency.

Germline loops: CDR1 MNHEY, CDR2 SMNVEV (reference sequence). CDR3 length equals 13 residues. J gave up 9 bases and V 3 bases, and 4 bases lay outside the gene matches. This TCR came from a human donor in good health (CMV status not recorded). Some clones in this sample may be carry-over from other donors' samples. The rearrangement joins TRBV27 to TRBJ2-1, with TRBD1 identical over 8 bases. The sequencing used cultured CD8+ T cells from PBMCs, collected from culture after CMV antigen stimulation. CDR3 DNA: TGTGCCAGCAGTTTGAACAGGGGGGTTGAGCAGTTCTTC. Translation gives CASSLNRGVEQFF.